Listed below are T cell receptor beta chains from one sample, sequenced in a study of blood T cell repertoires in COVID-19. Sequenced by immunoSEQ multiplex PCR; TCRdb stores in-frame clones only, minus some. The profile shows 95,000 to 100,000 clones, 85% of them singletons. Material: peripheral blood. All receptors derive from a woman in her 70s with active or convalescent COVID-19. Both conserved end residues are part of each CDR3. A D gene is named only where the DNA matches it firmly. Size is stated for part of the rows, as once, few or many counts, or as a class when the clone is expanded.

TRBJ2-5 | TRBD1 | NA | TRBV14 | TGTGCCAGCAGCGATATCAGGGGGCAAGAGACCCAGTACTTC | CASSDIRGQETQYF
TRBJ2-7 | NA | NA | TRBV6-5 | TGTGCCAGCAGTACAGGGATGCACTCCTACGAGCAGTACTTC | CASSTGMHSYEQYF
TRBJ1-2 | NA | NA | TRBV11-2 | TGTGCCAGCAGCCCCCCCGGGTCCTATGGCTACACCTTC | CASSPPGSYGYTF
TRBJ1-5 | NA | NA | TRBV27 | TGTGCCAGCAGTCTGGGGGCGAGCAATCAGCCCCAGCATTTT | CASSLGASNQPQHF
TRBJ2-5 | TRBD1 | NA | TRBV11-1 | TGTGCCAGCAGCTTTACAGGGGATGAGACCCAGTACTTC | CASSFTGDETQYF
TRBJ2-3 | TRBD2 | NA | TRBV19 | TGTGCCAGTACCGCGGGGGGCAGGGTACGGGGTACGCAGTATTTT | CASTAGGRVRGTQYF
TRBJ1-1 | TRBD1 | NA | TRBV18 | TGTGCCAGCTCACCTTCAGCAGGGGGAGAAGCTTTCTTT | CASSPSAGGEAFF
TRBJ1-6 | NA | NA | TRBV9 | TGTGCCAGCACGGACAGAAATAATTCACCCCTCCACTTT | CASTDRNNSPLHF
TRBJ1-5 | TRBD1 | NA | TRBV3-1/TRBV3-2 | TGTGCCAGCAGCCAATCCCGGGACAGAGTTGATCAGCCCCAGCATTTT | CASSQSRDRVDQPQHF
TRBJ1-2 | TRBD1 | NA | TRBV28 | TGTGCCAGCAGTTTAGGGCAGGGGGGCTATGGCTACACCTTC | CASSLGQGGYGYTF
TRBJ1-2 | NA | NA | TRBV30 | TGTGCTTCCTTGGACAGACAAAACTATGGCTACACCTTC | CASLDRQNYGYTF
TRBJ1-5 | NA | NA | TRBV7-2 | TGTGCCAGCAGCGCGACAGGTAGCAATCAGCCCCAGCATTTT | CASSATGSNQPQHF
TRBJ2-7 | TRBD1 | NA | TRBV3-1/TRBV3-2 | TGTGCCAGCAGCCAAGTCCAAGGGGGCAGGGAGTACGAGCAGTACTTC | CASSQVQGGREYEQYF
TRBJ1-4 | NA | NA | TRBV19 | TGTGCCAGTAGTATCGGACAGAATAATGAAAAACTGTTTTTT | CASSIGQNNEKLFF
TRBJ2-7 | NA | NA | TRBV7-6 | TGTGCCAGCACGCCTAGCCGTGGTAGGGGGGGTACTTACGAGCAGTACTTC | CASTPSRGRGGTYEQYF
TRBJ1-5 | NA | few | TRBV5-6 | TGTGCCAGCAGCTCCGGACAGATTTATAGCAATCAGCCCCAGCATTTT | CASSSGQIYSNQPQHF
TRBJ2-7 | NA | NA | TRBV30 | TGTGCCTGGAGCGCGGCCTACGAGCAGTACTTC | CAWSAAYEQYF
TRBJ2-3 | NA | NA | TRBV3-1/TRBV3-2 | TGTGCCAGCAGCCGAAGTAGCGGAGCTAGCACAGATACGCAGTATTTT | CASSRSSGASTDTQYF
TRBJ1-2 | NA | NA | TRBV14 | TGTGCCAGCAGCCAACTCAGGGGTGGCTACACCTTC | CASSQLRGGYTF
TRBJ1-6 | NA | NA | TRBV19 | TGTGCCAGTAGTATCCCACAGGGCCATTCACCCCTCCACTTT | CASSIPQGHSPLHF